The present entry profiles one T cell receptor (beta chain) with its context. This record comes from a study of shared clonotypes between healthy human individuals. This CDR3 contains 15 residues. In germline, CDR1 is SEHNR, CDR2 FQNEAQ (reference sequence). Trimming left V 3 bases short and J 0 bases short, with 9 bases between. The table came from immunoSEQ multiplex PCR; TCRdb's copy has only in-frame clones and leaves some out. The data show about 2.4 million clones, 93% seen once. The V gene is TRBV7-9, the J gene TRBJ1-3; D gene ambiguous. This TCR came from a man aged 18 to 29 in good health. Some clones in this sample may be carry-over from other donors' samples. Specimen: naive CD4+ T cells from PBMCs. The subset denotes: CD45RA+ positively selected. CDR3 region: CASSFGPSSGNTIYF. In nucleotides, the CDR3 is TGTGCCAGCAGCTTCGGGCCCTCCTCTGGAAACACCATATATTTT.